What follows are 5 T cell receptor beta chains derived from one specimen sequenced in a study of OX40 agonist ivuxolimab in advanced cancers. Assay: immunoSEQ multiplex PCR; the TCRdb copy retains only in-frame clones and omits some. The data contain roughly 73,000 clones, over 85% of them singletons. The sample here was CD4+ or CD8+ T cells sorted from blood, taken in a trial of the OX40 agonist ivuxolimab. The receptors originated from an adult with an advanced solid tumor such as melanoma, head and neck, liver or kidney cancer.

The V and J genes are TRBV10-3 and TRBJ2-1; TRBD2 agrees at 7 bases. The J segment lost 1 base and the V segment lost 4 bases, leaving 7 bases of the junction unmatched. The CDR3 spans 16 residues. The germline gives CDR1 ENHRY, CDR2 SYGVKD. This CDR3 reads CAISVSGGLSYNEQFF. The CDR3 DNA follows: TGTGCCATCAGTGTATCGGGAGGTTTGTCCTACAATGAGCAGTTCTTC.

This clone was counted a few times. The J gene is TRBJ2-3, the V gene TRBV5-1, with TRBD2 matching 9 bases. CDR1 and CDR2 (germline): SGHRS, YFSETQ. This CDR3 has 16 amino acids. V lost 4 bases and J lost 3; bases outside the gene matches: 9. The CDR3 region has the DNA TGCGCCAGCAGCCCGAGGGGCGGGGGGGCAACAGATACGCAGTATTTT. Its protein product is CASSPRGGGATDTQYF.

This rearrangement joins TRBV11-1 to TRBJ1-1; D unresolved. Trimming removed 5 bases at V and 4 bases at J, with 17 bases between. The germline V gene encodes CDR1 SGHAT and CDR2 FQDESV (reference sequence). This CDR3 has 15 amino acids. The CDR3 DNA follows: TGTGCCAGCAGCCCCTTAGGTGTCGGCCCCACTGAAGCTTTCTTT. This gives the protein CASSPLGVGPTEAFF.

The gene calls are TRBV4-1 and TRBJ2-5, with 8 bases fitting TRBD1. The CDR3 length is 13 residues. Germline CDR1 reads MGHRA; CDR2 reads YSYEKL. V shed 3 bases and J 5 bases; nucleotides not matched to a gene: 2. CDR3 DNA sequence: TGCGCCAGCAGCCACTACAGGGGGGAGACCCAGTACTTC. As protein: CASSHYRGETQYF.

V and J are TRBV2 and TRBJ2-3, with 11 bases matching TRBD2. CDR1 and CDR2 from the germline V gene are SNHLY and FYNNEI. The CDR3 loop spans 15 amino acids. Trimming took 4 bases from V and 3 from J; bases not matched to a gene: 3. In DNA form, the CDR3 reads TGTGCCAGCAGTGCCCCTAGCGGGGGGACAGATACGCAGTATTTT. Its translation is CASSAPSGGTDTQYF.